One T cell receptor beta chain is described in this entry. What it binds is unknown. The data are from a study of T cells in Graves' hyperthyroidism and ophthalmopathy. Study-level findings and limits: Researchers found most expanded thyroid clonotypes above 0.001 in blood as well. Ophthalmopathy, which appeared later, was predicted by the model a median around 6.9 months before onset.

The source material, RNA transcripts, was used to amplify TCR beta CDR3 regions. HTBI primers were the set used in a first-round RT-PCR of the TCR CDR3. TCRdb reanalysed the multiplex PCR reads using MiXCR and keeps one entry per CDR3 protein. The repertoire holds about 400,000 distinct CDR3 sequences, with around 13% as singletons. This CDR3 has 15 residues. The germline gives CDR1 SGHAT, CDR2 FQNNGV. V lost 4 bases, J lost 3 bases, and 8 bases stayed unmatched. A lack of ophthalmopathy progression within 18 months defined stable Graves' hyperthyroidism. The patients, who ranged from 18 to 65 in age, presented with newly diagnosed hyperthyroidism lasting under 2 months.

Sequences were obtained from blood. The sequence came from a woman aged 18-29 years with Graves' hyperthyroidism. This sequence joins TRBV11-2 and TRBJ2-7; 8 positions agree with TRBD1. CDR3 region: CASSCRDRTHYEQYF. The CDR3 DNA reads TGTGCCAGCAGCTGCCGGGACAGGACCCACTACGAGCAGTACTTC.